Sequencing of this TCR beta chain was carried out in a study of early T cells in non-severe SARS-CoV-2 infection. Overall study context: The authors sequenced bulk RNA from unsorted whole blood, leaving chains unpaired.

Researchers tagged individual cDNA molecules with unique molecular identifiers. TCRdb reprocessed the 5' RACE reads via MiXCR and lists one record per CDR3 protein. The sample contains 55,000 to 75,000 distinct CDR3 sequences, 6.5% to 8.5% of which appear only once. Study findings and constraints: Private and CD4 specificities were missed by VDJdb matching, which favored anti-spike CD8 responses.

This clonotype showed up just a few times. What it binds is unknown. The sample consisted of whole blood. The sequence derives from an adult who was a healthcare worker with PCR-confirmed SARS-CoV-2 infection or an uninfected control (not recorded which).

The CDR3 bases are TGTGCCAGCAGCCCTGGGCCCCGGGACACCGACTACGAGCAGTACTTC. This codes for CASSPGPRDTDYEQYF. The genes are TRBV7-9 and TRBJ2-7, with D perhaps matching TRBD1 (6 bases). Looked up from germline, CDR1 is SEHNR and CDR2 is FQNEAQ (reference sequence). The CDR3 spans 16 residues. Trimming took off 5 bases at V and 3 bases at J, with 20 bases between the two ends.